This record covers a single T cell receptor beta chain. As yet, its antigen is unknown. V was clipped by 1 base and J by 2 bases; unmatched bases: 2. CDR3 length: 15 residues. Germline V gene lookup returns CDR1 SNHLY and CDR2 FYNNEI. The table came from immunoSEQ multiplex PCR; TCRdb's copy has only in-frame clones and leaves some out. The table has 25,000 to 30,000 clones, about 89% seen once. This sample was included in a study of tissue T cells after allogeneic stem cell transplantation. Study background: Gastrointestinal graft-versus-host disease was present in all patients, each treated with several therapy lines.

Findings and limits, study-wide: Only a limited share of tissue TCRs appeared in blood or spleen.

The source of this sequence is a male donor aged 60 or over who later had graft-versus-host disease after an allogeneic stem cell transplant. The rearrangement links TRBV2 to TRBJ2-3, with 8 nucleotides matching TRBD1. Sequenced here: blood, sampled before transplantation. The CDR3 loop reads CASSEGTGYTDTQYF. The CDR3 DNA is TGTGCCAGCAGTGAAGGGACAGGGTACACAGATACGCAGTATTTT.